This T cell receptor beta chain was documented in a study of tumor and adjacent non-tumor tissue in lung cancer. Study details: There were approximately twelve adenocarcinoma, a couple of squamous cell carcinoma and 1 small cell lung cancer cases. Patients were aged roughly 30 to 76, about ten men and a handful of women, stage I to III. Findings of the study overall: Higher tumor TCR diversity was associated with shorter survival.

This clonotype was counted many times. The antigen remains unidentified. Three rounds of nested PCR, following a modified ARM-PCR protocol, produced the TCRbeta library. TCRdb re-called the multiplex PCR reads with MiXCR, one entry per CDR3 protein. The table records 40,000 to 55,000 distinct CDR3 sequences, 74% of them present only once. No cell sorting was done before RNA was extracted from the tissue. The normal lung tissue was taken more than 3 cm from the tumor edge. Newly diagnosed lung cancer patients had thoracic surgery in China, August–November 2014, without prior chemotherapy. The sequence was obtained from a woman aged 60 to 75 with non-small cell lung cancer. The sequencing sample was made of distant non-tumor lung tissue.

The CDR3 DNA is TGTGCCACCAGCAGAGGGACTAGCGGGGGGGCCTGGAATGAGCAGTTCTTC. This gives the protein CATSRGTSGGAWNEQFF. The rearrangement joins TRBV15 to TRBJ2-1; 15 nucleotides line up with TRBD2. Trimming cost V 1 base and J 7 bases; bases outside gene matches: 5. CDR1 is LNHNV, CDR2 YYDKDF, per germline (reference sequence). The length of the CDR3 is 17 residues.